The 19 T cell receptor beta chains given below trace back to one sample, sequenced in a study of T cells after posttransplantation cyclophosphamide. Cells defined as naive were viable CD3+CD4+ or CD3+CD8+ and CCR7+CD45RA+CD45RO-CD95-CD27+CD28+. Some clones are missing from TCRdb's copy, which holds only in-frame ones; the method was immunoSEQ multiplex PCR. The data hold about 20,000 clones, with over 95% observed a single time. Sequenced sample: naive CD4+ T cells sorted from PBMCs. All receptors derive from a man aged 40-49 years in good health, CMV-negative, and a related stem cell transplant donor.

This clone has a single count. The genes are TRBV5-1 and TRBJ1-3; TRBD1 aligns across 8 bases. The CDR3 has 16 residues. The ends lost 3 bases at V and 2 bases at J; junction bases unmatched: 7. Germline V gene lookup returns CDR1 SGHRS and CDR2 YFSETQ. The chain's CDR3 is CASSSKMTGAGNTIYF. CDR3 coding DNA: TGCGCCAGCAGCTCCAAAATGACAGGGGCTGGAAACACCATATATTTT.

V gene TRBV18 combines with J gene TRBJ2-3; TRBD1 aligns across 9 bases. The CDR3 is 16 amino acids. Germline V gene sequence: CDR1 KGHSH, CDR2 LQKENI. V shed 4 bases, J shed 3 bases, and the junction held 8 bases outside the gene matches. The CDR3: CASSLGTGWRTDTQYF. As DNA, the CDR3 is TGTGCCAGCTCACTCGGGACAGGGTGGAGGACAGATACGCAGTATTTT.

This clone has a single count. CDR3 nucleotides: TGTGCCAGCAGCCCCCCTAGCACAGATACGCAGTATTTT. This codes for CASSPPSTDTQYF. The chain is built from TRBV5-4 and TRBJ2-3; D is unclear. Germline V lookup: CDR1 SGHNT, CDR2 YYREEE (reference sequence). There are 13 residues in the CDR3. V dropped 4 bases and J dropped 0 bases, with 6 bases sitting between them.

V gene TRBV28 combines with J gene TRBJ2-1; tentative D call: TRBD1 (5 bases). CDR1 and CDR2 (germline): MDHEN, SYDVKM. V lost 3 bases and J lost 4, with 19 bases in between. The CDR3 is 17 amino acids. The CDR3 protein is CASSFSTGRRQYNEQFF. The CDR3 DNA reads TGTGCCAGCAGTTTTTCTACGGGCAGGAGACAGTACAATGAGCAGTTCTTC.

This rearrangement joins TRBV6-5 to TRBJ2-7, with 8 bases aligning to TRBD1. This CDR3 has 12 residues. The V gene's germline CDR1 is MNHEY and CDR2 SVGAGI. V dropped 5 bases and J dropped 4; count of bases not matched to a gene: 1. CDR3 sequence reads: CASSGQGYEQYF. CDR3 in DNA: TGTGCCAGCAGTGGACAGGGATACGAGCAGTACTTC.

The chain employs TRBV19 and TRBJ1-1; possible D gene TRBD1, 6 bases. Germline V gene sequence: CDR1 LNHDA, CDR2 SQIVND (reference sequence). Trimming shortened V by 2 bases and J by 1 base, and 8 bases separated the two germline ends. This CDR3 spans 14 amino acids. This CDR3 is CASSIPGQNTEAFF. DNA of the CDR3: TGTGCCAGTAGTATACCGGGACAGAACACTGAAGCTTTCTTT.

The chain joins TRBV10-3 to TRBJ1-2; 9 bases agree with TRBD1. The junction had 5 bases not matched to a gene; V was cut back by 2 bases and J by 1 base. Germline V gives CDR1 ENHRY, CDR2 SYGVKD. The CDR3 runs to 16 residues. DNA for the CDR3: TGTGCCATCAGTGAGGCACAGGGGGCGGATAACTATGGCTACACCTTC. Protein sequence: CAISEAQGADNYGYTF.

This clone is a singleton in its sample. V gene TRBV9 combines with J gene TRBJ2-3; the D gene is possibly TRBD2 (6 bases). The germline V and J ends were trimmed by 6 bases and 5 bases, with 19 bases remaining between them. The CDR3 sequence is 15 residues long. Germline CDR1 reads SGDLS; CDR2 reads YYNGEE. CDR3 loop: CASTALGGTVDTQYF. The CDR3 DNA is TGTGCCAGCACCGCTCTGGGGGGAACGGTAGATACGCAGTATTTT.

The gene calls are TRBV30 and TRBJ1-1, with no clear D. In germline, CDR1 is GTSNPN, CDR2 SVGIG (reference sequence). The V end lost 6 bases, the J end lost 2 bases, and 10 bases lay between the germline ends. The CDR3 extends over 12 amino acids. CDR3 sequence reads: CACDTVNTEAFF. Here the CDR3 DNA reads TGTGCCTGTGATACTGTAAACACTGAAGCTTTCTTT. Filled out from reference TRBV30 and TRBJ1-1, the complete variable domain reads SQTIHQWPATLVQPVGSPLSLECTVEGTSNPNLYWYRQAAGRGLQLLFYSVGIGQISSEVPQNLSASRPQDRQFILSSKKLLLSDSGFYLCACDTVNTEAFFGQGTRLTVV.

The chain is built from TRBV11-2 and TRBJ2-3, with 7 bases lining up with TRBD1. Germline values: CDR1 SGHAT, CDR2 FQNNGV. The CDR3 has 15 residues. J gave up 4 bases and V 2 bases, and 6 bases lay outside the gene matches. CDR3 nucleotides: TGTGCCAGCAGCTTATGGGACAGTCTCTCAGATACGCAGTATTTT. It translates to CASSLWDSLSDTQYF. Filled out from reference TRBV11-2 and TRBJ2-3, the complete variable domain reads EAGVAQSPRYKIIEKRQSVAFWCNPISGHATLYWYQQILGQGPKLLIQFQNNGVVDDSQLPKDRFSAERLKGVDSTLKIQPAKLEDSAVYLCASSLWDSLSDTQYFGPGTRLTVL.

The genes are TRBV7-9 and TRBJ1-4, with TRBD1 matching over 7 bases. Germline CDR1 is SEHNR and CDR2 is FQNEAQ (reference sequence). J gave up 8 bases and V 5 bases, and 8 bases lay outside the gene matches. The CDR3 sequence is 14 residues long. The CDR3 bases are TGTGCCAGCAGCCGAGACAGGGCTGAGGAAAAACTGTTTTTT. Its translation is CASSRDRAEEKLFF.

The V and J genes are TRBV7-3 and TRBJ2-5, with TRBD2 matching over 9 bases. Germline V CDR1 and CDR2: SGHTA, FQGTGA. V dropped 5 bases and J dropped 1; count of bases not matched to a gene: 2. This CDR3 comprises 14 residues. The CDR3 DNA sequence: TGTGCCAGCAGCCCTAGCGGGATCCAAGAGACCCAGTACTTC. The encoded protein is CASSPSGIQETQYF.

The rearrangement uses TRBV9 and TRBJ2-1; 8 nucleotides agree with TRBD2. This CDR3 comprises 15 residues. Per germline, CDR1 SGDLS and CDR2 YYNGEE. Germline trimming cut 4 bases from V and 4 bases from J; bases unmatched to any gene: 7. CDR3 sequence (DNA): TGTGCCAGCAGCCAGACAGCGGGAGAGTACAATGAGCAGTTCTTC. Its translation is CASSQTAGEYNEQFF.

The V gene is TRBV6-1, the J gene TRBJ2-1, with D tentatively TRBD2 (6 bases). This CDR3 spans 11 amino acids. The germline V gene has CDR1 MNHNS and CDR2 SASEGT. V lost 7 bases to trimming and J lost 9 bases, with 10 bases between them. The DNA of the CDR3 is TGTGCCAGCATGGAGGGTGGTGAGCAGTTCTTC. Its protein is CASMEGGEQFF.

This clone was observed once. The chain employs TRBV28 and TRBJ2-5; 8 bases fit TRBD1. The V and J ends lost 6 bases and 3 bases, in that order; junction bases with no gene match: 3. The CDR3 sequence is 13 residues long. The germline CDR1 and CDR2 sequences are MDHEN and SYDVKM. The DNA for the CDR3 is TGTGCCAGCAGGCGGACAGGGAAAGAGACCCAGTACTTC. Amino acids: CASRRTGKETQYF.

The genes are TRBV15 and TRBJ2-5; 7 bases line up with TRBD1. The CDR3 is made up of 15 amino acids. Unmatched junction bases numbered 5, after V lost 2 bases and J lost 2 bases. Germline lookup yields CDR1 LNHNV and CDR2 YYDKDF (reference sequence). CDR3 DNA sequence: TGTGCCACCAGCAGACTTGGGACAGTGCAAGAGACCCAGTACTTC. Its protein is CATSRLGTVQETQYF.

In its sample, this clone was seen once. The chain carries TRBV7-8 and TRBJ1-1; D ambiguous. Per the germline V gene, CDR1 is SGHVS and CDR2 is FQNEAQ. V was shortened by 5 bases and J by 0 bases, with 13 bases between the two germline ends. The CDR3 extends over 15 amino acids. The CDR3 region has the DNA TGTGCCAGCAGCCCTCTACTGATAATGAACACTGAAGCTTTCTTT. Its translation is CASSPLLIMNTEAFF.

The chain combines TRBV15 with TRBJ1-5, with TRBD1 identical over 7 bases. The junction had 4 bases not matched to a gene; V was cut back by 0 bases and J by 5 bases. The CDR3 is 15 amino acids. Germline V gene sequence: CDR1 LNHNV, CDR2 YYDKDF (reference sequence). CDR3 sequence reads: CATSRDPTGYQPQHF. The DNA of the CDR3 is TGTGCCACCAGCAGAGATCCGACAGGGTATCAGCCCCAGCATTTT. Together with reference TRBV15 and TRBJ1-5, the CDR3 gives the full variable domain: DAMVIQNPRYQVTQFGKPVTLSCSQTLNHNVMYWYQQKSSQAPKLLFHYYDKDFNNEADTPDNFQSRRPNTSFCFLDIRSPGLGDTAMYLCATSRDPTGYQPQHFGDGTRLSIL.

CDR3 sequence (DNA): TGTGCCAGCTCACTTCCACAGGGTCGTGAAAAACTGTTTTTT. Amino acid sequence: CASSLPQGREKLFF. The gene calls are TRBV18 and TRBJ1-4; D may be TRBD1 (6 bases). V lost 4 bases, J lost 7 bases, and 13 bases lay in between. The CDR3 length is 14 residues. The germline gives CDR1 KGHSH, CDR2 LQKENI.